A single sample is the source of the 29 T cell receptor beta chains below, sequenced in a study of T cell clusters in autoimmune cytopenias. One tube held mixed TRB-A and TRB-B primer pools for touch-down PCR. TCRdb reprocessed the multiplex PCR reads, with one entry per CDR3 protein and no DNA. The table gives fewer than 5,000 distinct CDR3 sequences; the top ten clones make up about 15% of it. TRB amplification used approximately 250 ng of peripheral blood genomic DNA. These records were also assigned to another study, of T cell repertoires in aging, cancer and after chemotherapy.

What was sequenced was peripheral blood. Receptors were obtained from a human donor in good health.

The chain couples TRBV27 to TRBJ2-7; TCRdb names TRBD2, which stays unverified in the absence of DNA. The CDR3 runs 16 residues. Germline CDR1 MNHEY, CDR2 SMNVEV (reference sequence). CDR3 sequence: CASSPSVGSGAPEQYF.

The chain joins TRBV20-1 to TRBJ2-5; lacking DNA, the TRBD2 call made by TCRdb goes unchecked. This CDR3 is 13 amino acids long. Germline lookup yields CDR1 DFQATT and CDR2 SNEGSKA (reference sequence). This chain's CDR3 is CSATRFGGETQYF.

According to its frequency, this clonotype is medium-sized. The chain uses TRBV19 and TRBJ1-1; absent DNA, TCRdb's TRBD1 call cannot be checked. Per the germline V gene, CDR1 is LNHDA and CDR2 is SQIVND (reference sequence). The CDR3 contains 16 residues. The CDR3 sequence is CASSTAQQGRVPEAFF. Supplemented by reference TRBV19 and TRBJ1-1, the full variable domain reads DGGITQSPKYLFRKEGQNVTLSCEQNLNHDAMYWYRQDPGQGLRLIYYSQIVNDFQKGDIAEGYSVSREKKESFPLTVTSAQKNPTAFYLCASSTAQQGRVPEAFFGQGTRLTVV.

This CDR3 reads CASSLNTKGTYEQYF. This rearrangement joins TRBV14 to TRBJ2-7. CDR3 size: 15 residues. The germline CDR1 and CDR2 sequences are SGHDN and FVKESK.

This clonotype shows up as medium-sized by frequency. The J gene is TRBJ1-6, the V gene TRBV19; TCRdb gives TRBD1 as the D gene, but with no DNA this cannot be confirmed. The CDR3 spans 15 residues. Looked up from germline, CDR1 is LNHDA and CDR2 is SQIVND (reference sequence). CDR3 residues: CASHGLRGDNSPLHF.

This clonotype ranks as medium-sized in terms of frequency. The chain employs TRBV30 and TRBJ1-1; the TCRdb call, TRBD1, lacks DNA for checking. The CDR3 contains 13 residues. The V gene's germline CDR1 is GTSNPN and CDR2 SVGIG (reference sequence). CDR3: CAWRAGRNTEAFF.

Its frequency marks this clonotype as medium-sized. The chain recombines TRBV6-4 with TRBJ2-3. The V gene's germline CDR1 is MRHNA and CDR2 SNTAGT. The CDR3 loop spans 13 amino acids. The CDR3 reads CASSEVGTDTQYF.

The chain recombines TRBV7-9 with TRBJ2-4; TCRdb's assignment of TRBD1 cannot be checked, as there is no DNA. Germline CDR1 and CDR2: SEHNR and FQNEAQ (reference sequence). The CDR3 sequence is 15 residues long. The CDR3 spells CASSSPGRGMNIQYF.

This clonotype is medium-sized by frequency. CDR3: CASSYALGGGVYEQYF. V gene TRBV6-5 combines with J gene TRBJ2-7; TCRdb's D gene call, TRBD1, goes unchecked for lack of DNA. There are 16 residues in the CDR3. Per germline, CDR1 MNHEY and CDR2 SVGAGI.

Frequency places this clonotype as medium-sized. The rearrangement links TRBV19 to TRBJ1-2; TCRdb gives TRBD1 as the D gene, but with no DNA this cannot be confirmed. In germline, CDR1 is LNHDA, CDR2 SQIVND (reference sequence). This CDR3 has 15 residues. The chain's CDR3 is CASRRGDRANYGYTF.

CDR3: CASSQPRGGNEKLFF. V is TRBV12-3 or TRBV12-4 and J is TRBJ1-4; TCRdb lists TRBD1, though no DNA is available to test this call. The CDR3 extends over 15 amino acids.

In terms of frequency, this clonotype is medium-sized. The rearrangement links TRBV6-5 to TRBJ1-6. CDR3 size: 16 residues. Germline V gene sequence: CDR1 MNHEY, CDR2 SVGAGI. CDR3 protein: CASSYGWGRSNSPLHF.

V usage is TRBV11-1 and J usage is TRBJ2-1; TCRdb reports TRBD2, a call that lacks DNA to check it against. CDR3 length equals 16 residues. CDR1 and CDR2 from the germline V gene are SGHAT and FQDESV (reference sequence). Here the CDR3 reads CASRIDGRGTYNEQFF.

This clonotype registers medium-sized (0.01 to 0.1%) by frequency. The chain links TRBV6-6 to TRBJ1-4; TCRdb lists TRBD1, though no DNA is available to test this call. The CDR3 has 14 amino acids. The germline gives CDR1 MNHNY, CDR2 SVGAGI (reference sequence). The CDR3 loop is CASSYVGPGEKLFF.

The chain has TRBV30 and TRBJ2-5. The CDR3 extends over 12 amino acids. Germline lookup yields CDR1 GTSNPN and CDR2 SVGIG (reference sequence). The CDR3 sequence is CAWSVRKETQYF.

The chain carries TRBV7-9 and TRBJ2-3; TCRdb proposes TRBD1, but this gene call is untestable without DNA. This CDR3 is built from 13 residues. Germline CDR1 reads SEHNR; CDR2 reads FQNEAQ (reference sequence). This CDR3 reads CASSPQGWDTQYF.

Judged by frequency, this clonotype is medium-sized. CDR3 residues: CASSSPGTSGGVETQYF. The rearrangement uses TRBV6-5 and TRBJ2-5; the TRBD2 assignment by TCRdb is unverifiable without DNA. The CDR3 is 17 amino acids. The germline CDR1 and CDR2 sequences are MNHEY and SVGAGI.

The J gene is TRBJ1-1, the V gene TRBV6-2 or TRBV6-3; TCRdb's D call of TRBD1 is untestable without DNA. Germline CDR1 reads MNHEY; CDR2 reads SVGEGT. The CDR3 is made up of 14 amino acids. The CDR3 loop is CASRANRGDTEAFF.

This clonotype counts as medium-sized (0.01 to 0.1%) by frequency. The chain combines TRBV5-4 with TRBJ2-5; the TCRdb D gene call, TRBD1, has no DNA to confirm it. From germline, CDR1 is SGHNT and CDR2 YYREEE (reference sequence). The CDR3 is made up of 15 amino acids. The CDR3 here is CASRIQGAPAETQYF.

This clonotype is called medium-sized based on its frequency. The V and J genes are TRBV12-3 or TRBV12-4 and TRBJ1-6; TCRdb's assignment of TRBD1 cannot be checked, as there is no DNA. The CDR3 totals 13 residues. CDR3: CASRSPGDSPLHF.

The rearrangement uses TRBV15 and TRBJ1-6; TCRdb lists TRBD1, though no DNA is available to test this call. Germline-derived CDR1 and CDR2 are LNHNV and YYDKDF (reference sequence). There are 15 residues in the CDR3. CDR3 sequence: CATSRGTGGESPLHF.

This clonotype is labeled medium-sized based on frequency. This chain connects TRBV6-5 to TRBJ1-4; the D gene TCRdb calls, TRBD1, cannot be checked with no DNA. Germline-derived CDR1 and CDR2 are MNHEY and SVGAGI. The CDR3 spans 14 residues. The CDR3 loop reads CASSYRGSNEKLFF.

This clonotype is identified as medium-sized from frequency. The chain couples TRBV19 to TRBJ1-5. The germline CDR1 and CDR2 sequences are LNHDA and SQIVND (reference sequence). CDR3 length: 14 amino acids. The CDR3 region is CASSMWQSNQPQHF. The full variable domain, rest sourced from reference TRBV19 and TRBJ1-5, is DGGITQSPKYLFRKEGQNVTLSCEQNLNHDAMYWYRQDPGQGLRLIYYSQIVNDFQKGDIAEGYSVSREKKESFPLTVTSAQKNPTAFYLCASSMWQSNQPQHFGDGTRLSIL.

This clonotype is deemed medium-sized (0.01 to 0.1%) by its frequency. This chain joins TRBV6-5 and TRBJ1-5; as DNA is missing, the TRBD1 call by TCRdb cannot be tested. CDR1 and CDR2 from the germline V gene are MNHEY and SVGAGI. This CDR3 is built from 16 residues. This chain's CDR3 is CASSPDRGRVNQPQHF.

This clonotype is labeled medium-sized based on frequency. The chain carries TRBV27 and TRBJ2-3; the TRBD1 assignment by TCRdb is unverifiable without DNA. CDR3 length equals 13 residues. CDR1 MNHEY and CDR2 SMNVEV come from the germline V gene (reference sequence). This CDR3 reads CASSPGNIYTQYF.

This chain connects TRBV20-1 to TRBJ2-1. CDR3 length equals 14 residues. CDR1 is DFQATT and CDR2 is SNEGSKA in the germline V gene (reference sequence). The CDR3 reads CSARSGDSYNEQFF.

Its frequency marks this clonotype as medium-sized. V usage is TRBV15 and J usage is TRBJ1-4. CDR1 LNHNV and CDR2 YYDKDF come from the germline V gene (reference sequence). This CDR3 region has 14 residues. The CDR3 reads CATSRLEADEKLFF.

This clonotype shows up as large by frequency. The chain employs TRBV6-5 and TRBJ1-1; the TRBD1 assignment by TCRdb is unverifiable without DNA. From germline, CDR1 is MNHEY and CDR2 SVGAGI. This CDR3 has 13 residues. The CDR3 protein is CASSSQGATEAFF.

By frequency, this clonotype registers large. The chain uses TRBV19 and TRBJ2-1; TCRdb returns TRBD2, unconfirmable since there is no DNA. This CDR3 is 16 amino acids long. Germline V gene data show CDR1 as LNHDA and CDR2 as SQIVND (reference sequence). The CDR3 spells CASSVLSSGDYNEQFF.